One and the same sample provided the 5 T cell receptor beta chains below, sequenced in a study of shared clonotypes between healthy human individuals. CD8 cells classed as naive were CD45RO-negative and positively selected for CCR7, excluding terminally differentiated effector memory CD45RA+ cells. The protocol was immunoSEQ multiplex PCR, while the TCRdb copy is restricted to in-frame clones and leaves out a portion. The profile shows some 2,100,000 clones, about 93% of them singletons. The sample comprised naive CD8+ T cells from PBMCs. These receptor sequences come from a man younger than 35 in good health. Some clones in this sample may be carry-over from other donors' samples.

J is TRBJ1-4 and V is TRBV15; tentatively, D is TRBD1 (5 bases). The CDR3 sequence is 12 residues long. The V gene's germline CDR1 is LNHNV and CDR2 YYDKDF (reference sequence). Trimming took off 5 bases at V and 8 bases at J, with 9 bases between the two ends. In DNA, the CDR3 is TGTGCCACCAGCCCGGGGGGAGAAAAACTGTTTTTT. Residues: CATSPGGEKLFF.

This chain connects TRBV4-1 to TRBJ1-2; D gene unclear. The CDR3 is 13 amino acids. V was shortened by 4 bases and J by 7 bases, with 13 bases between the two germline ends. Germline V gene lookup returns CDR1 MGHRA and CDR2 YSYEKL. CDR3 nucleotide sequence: TGCGCCAGCAGCCTCCGTCGGGGTTCTGGCTACACCTTC. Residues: CASSLRRGSGYTF.

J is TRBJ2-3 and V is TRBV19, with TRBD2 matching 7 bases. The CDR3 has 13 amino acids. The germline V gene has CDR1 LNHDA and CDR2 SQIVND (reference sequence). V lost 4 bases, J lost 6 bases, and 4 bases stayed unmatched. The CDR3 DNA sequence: TGTGCCAGTAGTACAATGGGGGGGGATACGCAGTATTTT. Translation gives CASSTMGGDTQYF.

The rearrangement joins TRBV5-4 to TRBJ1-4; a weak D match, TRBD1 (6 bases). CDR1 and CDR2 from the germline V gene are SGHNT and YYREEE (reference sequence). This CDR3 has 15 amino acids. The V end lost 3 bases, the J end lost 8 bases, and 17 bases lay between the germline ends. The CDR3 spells CASSYETGRREKLFF. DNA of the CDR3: TGTGCCAGCAGCTATGAGACAGGCCGTCGCGAAAAACTGTTTTTT. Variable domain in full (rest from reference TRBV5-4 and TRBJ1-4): ETGVTQSPTHLIKTRGQQVTLRCSSQSGHNTVSWYQQALGQGPQFIFQYYREEENGRGNFPPRFSGLQFPNYSSELNVNALELDDSALYLCASSYETGRREKLFFGSGTQLSVL.

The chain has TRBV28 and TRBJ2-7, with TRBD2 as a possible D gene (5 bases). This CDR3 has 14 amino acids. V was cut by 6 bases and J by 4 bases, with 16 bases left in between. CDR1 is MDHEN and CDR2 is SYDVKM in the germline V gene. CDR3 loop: CASSLGSNPYEQYF. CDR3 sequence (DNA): TGTGCCAGCAGCCTTGGGAGCAACCCGTACGAGCAGTACTTC. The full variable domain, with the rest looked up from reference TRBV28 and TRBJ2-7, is DVKVTQSSRYLVKRTGEKVFLECVQDMDHENMFWYRQDPGLGLRLIYFSYDVKMKEKGDIPEGYSVSREKKERFSLILESASTNQTSMYLCASSLGSNPYEQYFGPGTRLTVT.